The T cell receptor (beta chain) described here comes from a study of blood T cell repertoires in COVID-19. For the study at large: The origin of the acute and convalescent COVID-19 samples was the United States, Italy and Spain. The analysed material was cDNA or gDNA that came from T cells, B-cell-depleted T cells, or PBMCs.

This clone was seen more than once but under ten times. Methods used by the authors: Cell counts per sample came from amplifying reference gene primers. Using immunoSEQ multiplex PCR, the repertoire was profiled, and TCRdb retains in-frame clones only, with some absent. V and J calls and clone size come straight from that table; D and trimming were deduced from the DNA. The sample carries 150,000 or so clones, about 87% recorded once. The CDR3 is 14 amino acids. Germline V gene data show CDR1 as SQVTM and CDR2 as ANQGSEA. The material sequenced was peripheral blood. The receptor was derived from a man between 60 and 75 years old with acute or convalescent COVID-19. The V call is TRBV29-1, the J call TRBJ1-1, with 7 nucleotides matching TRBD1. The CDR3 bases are TGCAGTTTGGCGACAGGGACCGTGAGGACTGAAGCTTTCTTT. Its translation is CSLATGTVRTEAFF.